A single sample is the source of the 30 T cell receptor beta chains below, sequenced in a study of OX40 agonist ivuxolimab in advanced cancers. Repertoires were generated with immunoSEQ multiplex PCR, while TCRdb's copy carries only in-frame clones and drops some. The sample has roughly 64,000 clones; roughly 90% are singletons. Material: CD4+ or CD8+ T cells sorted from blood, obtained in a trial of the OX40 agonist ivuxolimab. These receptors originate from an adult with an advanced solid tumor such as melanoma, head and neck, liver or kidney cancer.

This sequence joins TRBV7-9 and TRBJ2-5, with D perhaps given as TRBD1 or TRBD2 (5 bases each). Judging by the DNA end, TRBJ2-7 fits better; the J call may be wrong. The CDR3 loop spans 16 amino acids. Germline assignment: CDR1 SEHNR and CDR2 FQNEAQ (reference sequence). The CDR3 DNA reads TGTGCCAGCAGCCTCACCCCCTGGGACGCGTCCTACGAGCAGTACTTC. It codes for CASSLTPWDASYEQYF.

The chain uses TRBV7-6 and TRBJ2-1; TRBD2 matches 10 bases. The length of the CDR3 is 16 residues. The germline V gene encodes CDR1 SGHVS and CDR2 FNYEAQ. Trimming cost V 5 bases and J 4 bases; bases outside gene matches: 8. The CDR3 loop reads CASSRTSGRLYNEQFF. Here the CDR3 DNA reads TGTGCCAGCAGCCGGACTAGCGGCAGATTATACAATGAGCAGTTCTTC.

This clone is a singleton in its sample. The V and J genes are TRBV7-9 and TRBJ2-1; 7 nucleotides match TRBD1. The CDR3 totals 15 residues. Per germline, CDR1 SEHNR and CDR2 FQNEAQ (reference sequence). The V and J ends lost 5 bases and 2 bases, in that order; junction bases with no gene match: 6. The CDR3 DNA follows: TGTGCCAGCAGCGAACGACAGGGTACCTACAATGAGCAGTTCTTC. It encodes CASSERQGTYNEQFF.

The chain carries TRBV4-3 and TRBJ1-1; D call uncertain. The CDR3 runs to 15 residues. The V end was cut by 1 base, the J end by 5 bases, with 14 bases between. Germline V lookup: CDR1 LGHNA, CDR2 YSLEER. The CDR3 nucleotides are TGCGCCAGCAGCCAAGTTCAAAACGGCCGGACTGAAGCTTTCTTT. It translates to CASSQVQNGRTEAFF.

The CDR3 region is CASSSLGRAVGDTEAFF. For the CDR3, the DNA is TGCGCCAGCAGCTCCCTCGGCAGGGCGGTTGGGGACACTGAAGCTTTCTTT. The V call is TRBV5-1, the J call TRBJ1-1, with D maybe TRBD1 (5 bases). Germline V gene lookup returns CDR1 SGHRS and CDR2 YFSETQ. The V gene lost 3 bases and the J gene lost 3 bases, with 21 bases spanning the gap. The CDR3 is 17 amino acids. Looking up the rest from reference TRBV5-1 and TRBJ1-1 gives the full variable domain: KAGVTQTPRYLIKTRGQQVTLSCSPISGHRSVSWYQQTPGQGLQFLFEYFSETQRNKGNFPGRFSGRQFSNSRSEMNVSTLELGDSALYLCASSSLGRAVGDTEAFFGQGTRLTVV.

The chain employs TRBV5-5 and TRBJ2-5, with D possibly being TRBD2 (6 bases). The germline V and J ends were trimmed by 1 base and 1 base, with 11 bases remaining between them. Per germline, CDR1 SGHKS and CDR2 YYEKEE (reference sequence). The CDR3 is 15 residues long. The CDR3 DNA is TGTGCCAGCAGCTTGTCGGCGGGGACCCAAGAGACCCAGTACTTC. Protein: CASSLSAGTQETQYF. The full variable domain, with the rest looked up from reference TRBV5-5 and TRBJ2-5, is DAGVTQSPTHLIKTRGQQVTLRCSPISGHKSVSWYQQVLGQGPQFIFQYYEKEERGRGNFPDRFSARQFPNYSSELNVNALLLGDSALYLCASSLSAGTQETQYFGPGTRLLVL.

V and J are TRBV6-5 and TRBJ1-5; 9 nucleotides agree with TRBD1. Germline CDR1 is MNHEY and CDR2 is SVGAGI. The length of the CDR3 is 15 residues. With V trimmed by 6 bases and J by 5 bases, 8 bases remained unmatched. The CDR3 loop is CASRRTGDGDQPQHF. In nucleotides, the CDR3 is TGTGCCAGCAGGCGGACAGGGGATGGGGATCAGCCCCAGCATTTT.

CDR3 protein: CASSYSRSPNYGYTF. The CDR3 region has the DNA TGTGCCAGCAGCTATAGCAGGAGCCCTAACTATGGCTACACCTTC. The rearrangement links TRBV7-8 to TRBJ1-2, with D hard to call. The CDR3 is 15 amino acids. Trimming pared 4 bases from V and 0 bases from J, leaving 12 bases between. From germline, CDR1 is SGHVS and CDR2 FQNEAQ.

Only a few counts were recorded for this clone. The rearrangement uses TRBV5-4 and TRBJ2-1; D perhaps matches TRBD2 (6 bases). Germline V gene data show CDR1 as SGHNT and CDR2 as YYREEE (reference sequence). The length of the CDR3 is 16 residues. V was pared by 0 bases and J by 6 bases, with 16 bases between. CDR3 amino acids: CASSLGLAGTVNEQFF. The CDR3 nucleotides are TGTGCCAGCAGCTTGGGCCTGGCGGGAACCGTCAATGAGCAGTTCTTC.

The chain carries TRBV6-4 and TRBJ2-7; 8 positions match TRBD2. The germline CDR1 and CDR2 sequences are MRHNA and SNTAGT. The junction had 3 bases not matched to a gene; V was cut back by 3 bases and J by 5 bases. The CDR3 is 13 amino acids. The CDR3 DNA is TGTGCCAGCAGTGAGGGTAGCGGGGACGAGCAGTACTTC. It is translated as CASSEGSGDEQYF.

CDR3: CASSLVETGELFF. CDR3 bases: TGTGCCAGCAGCTTAGTCGAGACCGGGGAGCTGTTTTTT. The chain is built from TRBV11-3 and TRBJ2-2; no firm D call. CDR1 is SGHNT, CDR2 YENEEA, per germline. With 1 base removed from V and 5 bases from J, the gap between germline ends came to 5 bases. The CDR3 is 13 amino acids.

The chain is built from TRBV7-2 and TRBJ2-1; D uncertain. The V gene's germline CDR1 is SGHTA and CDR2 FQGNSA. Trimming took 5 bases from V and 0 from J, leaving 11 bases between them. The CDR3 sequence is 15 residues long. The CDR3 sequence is CASSPDRSSYNEQFF. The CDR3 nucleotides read TGTGCCAGCAGCCCGGACCGGAGCTCCTACAATGAGCAGTTCTTC.

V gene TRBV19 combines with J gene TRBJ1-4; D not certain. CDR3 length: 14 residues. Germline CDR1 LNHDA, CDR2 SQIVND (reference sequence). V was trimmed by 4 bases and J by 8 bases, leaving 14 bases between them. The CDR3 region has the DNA TGTGCCAGTAGTAGCCAGAGCAATGGAGAAAAACTGTTTTTT. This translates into CASSSQSNGEKLFF.

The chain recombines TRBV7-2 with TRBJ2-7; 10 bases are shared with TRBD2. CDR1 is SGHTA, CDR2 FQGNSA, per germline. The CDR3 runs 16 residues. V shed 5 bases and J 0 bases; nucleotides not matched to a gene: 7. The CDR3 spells CASSPGSGRVSYEQYF. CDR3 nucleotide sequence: TGTGCCAGCAGCCCCGGAAGCGGGAGGGTCTCCTACGAGCAGTACTTC.

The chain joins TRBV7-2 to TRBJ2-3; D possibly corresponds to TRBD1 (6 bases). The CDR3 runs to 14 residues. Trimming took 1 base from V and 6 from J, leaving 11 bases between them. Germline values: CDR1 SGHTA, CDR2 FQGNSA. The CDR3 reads CASSLEQGRDTQYF. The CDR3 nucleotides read TGTGCCAGCAGCTTAGAACAGGGAAGGGATACGCAGTATTTT.

CDR3 DNA sequence: TGTGCCAGCAGTAAGAAACTAGCGGGAGAATTCGAGCAGTACTTC. It encodes CASSKKLAGEFEQYF. The chain employs TRBV2 and TRBJ2-7; 11 nucleotides align to TRBD2. The J segment lost 6 bases and the V segment lost 5 bases, leaving 9 bases of the junction unmatched. This CDR3 is built from 15 residues. CDR1 is SNHLY and CDR2 is FYNNEI in the germline V gene.

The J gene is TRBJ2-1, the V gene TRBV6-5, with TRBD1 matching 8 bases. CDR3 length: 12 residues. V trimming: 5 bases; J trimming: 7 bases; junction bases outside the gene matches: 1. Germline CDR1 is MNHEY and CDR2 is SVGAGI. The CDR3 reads CASSRTGNEQFF. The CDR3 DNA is TGTGCCAGCAGTCGGACAGGGAATGAGCAGTTCTTC.

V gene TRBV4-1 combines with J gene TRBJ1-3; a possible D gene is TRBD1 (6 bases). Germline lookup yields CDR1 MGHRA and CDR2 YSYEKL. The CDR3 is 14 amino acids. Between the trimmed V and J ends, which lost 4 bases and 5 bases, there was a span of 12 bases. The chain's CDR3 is CASSLEGDRNTIYF. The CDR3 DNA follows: TGCGCCAGCAGCCTAGAGGGGGACCGAAACACCATATATTTT.

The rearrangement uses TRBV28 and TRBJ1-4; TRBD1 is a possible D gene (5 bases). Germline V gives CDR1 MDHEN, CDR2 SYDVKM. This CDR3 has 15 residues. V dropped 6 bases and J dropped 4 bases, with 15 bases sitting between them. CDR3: CASSHDRRINEKLFF. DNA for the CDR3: TGTGCCAGCAGCCACGACAGAAGGATTAATGAAAAACTGTTTTTT.

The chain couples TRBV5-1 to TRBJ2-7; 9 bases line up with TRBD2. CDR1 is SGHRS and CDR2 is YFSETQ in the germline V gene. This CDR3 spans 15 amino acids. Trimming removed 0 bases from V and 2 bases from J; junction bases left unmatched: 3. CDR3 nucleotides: TGCGCCAGCAGCTTGGTTGCGGGAGGGCCCTACGAGCAGTACTTC. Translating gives CASSLVAGGPYEQYF.

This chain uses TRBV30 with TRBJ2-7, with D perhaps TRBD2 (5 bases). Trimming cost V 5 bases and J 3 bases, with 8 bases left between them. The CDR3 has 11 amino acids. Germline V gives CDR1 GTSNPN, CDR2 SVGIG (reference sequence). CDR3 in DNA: TGTGCCTGGGGTAGCGTCTACGAGCAGTACTTC. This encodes CAWGSVYEQYF. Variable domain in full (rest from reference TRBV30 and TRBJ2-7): SQTIHQWPATLVQPVGSPLSLECTVEGTSNPNLYWYRQAAGRGLQLLFYSVGIGQISSEVPQNLSASRPQDRQFILSSKKLLLSDSGFYLCAWGSVYEQYFGPGTRLTVT.

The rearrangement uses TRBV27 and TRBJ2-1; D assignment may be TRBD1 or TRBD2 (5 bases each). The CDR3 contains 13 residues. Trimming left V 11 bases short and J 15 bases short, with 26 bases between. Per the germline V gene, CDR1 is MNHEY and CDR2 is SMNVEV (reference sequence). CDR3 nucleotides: TGTGCCGCCAGCAGTTTACTCCAGGGAGCGCCGTTCTTC. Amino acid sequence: CAASSLLQGAPFF.

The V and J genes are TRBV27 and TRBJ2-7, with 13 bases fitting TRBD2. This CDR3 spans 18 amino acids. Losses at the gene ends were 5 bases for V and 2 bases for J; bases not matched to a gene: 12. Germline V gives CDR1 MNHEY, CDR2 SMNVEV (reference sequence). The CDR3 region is CASSRLAGGSVITYEQYF. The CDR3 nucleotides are TGTGCCAGCAGTCGACTAGCGGGAGGATCTGTTATTACCTACGAGCAGTACTTC.

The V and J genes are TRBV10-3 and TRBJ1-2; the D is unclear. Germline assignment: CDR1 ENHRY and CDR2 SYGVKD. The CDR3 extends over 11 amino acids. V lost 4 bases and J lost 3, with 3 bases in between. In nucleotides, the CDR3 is TGTGCCATCAGTGCTGACTATGGCTACACCTTC. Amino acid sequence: CAISADYGYTF.

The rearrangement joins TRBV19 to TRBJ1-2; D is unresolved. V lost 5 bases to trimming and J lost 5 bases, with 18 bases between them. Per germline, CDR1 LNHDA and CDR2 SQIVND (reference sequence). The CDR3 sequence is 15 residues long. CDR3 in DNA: TGTGCCAGTAGTTCGACGGCCACGGTTTTATATGGCTACACCTTC. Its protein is CASSSTATVLYGYTF.

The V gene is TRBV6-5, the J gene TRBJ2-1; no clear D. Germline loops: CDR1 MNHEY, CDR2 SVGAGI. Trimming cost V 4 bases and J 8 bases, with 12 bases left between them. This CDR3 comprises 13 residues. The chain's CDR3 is CASSSSLGHEQFF. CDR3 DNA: TGTGCCAGCAGTTCCTCGCTAGGCCATGAGCAGTTCTTC.

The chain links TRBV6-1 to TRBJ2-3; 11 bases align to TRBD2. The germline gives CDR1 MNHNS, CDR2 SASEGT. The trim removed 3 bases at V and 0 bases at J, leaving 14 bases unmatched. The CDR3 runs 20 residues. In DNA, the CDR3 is TGTGCCAGCAGTGATCCCTTTACTAGCGGGAGAGTTCGTAGCACAGATACGCAGTATTTT. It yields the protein CASSDPFTSGRVRSTDTQYF.

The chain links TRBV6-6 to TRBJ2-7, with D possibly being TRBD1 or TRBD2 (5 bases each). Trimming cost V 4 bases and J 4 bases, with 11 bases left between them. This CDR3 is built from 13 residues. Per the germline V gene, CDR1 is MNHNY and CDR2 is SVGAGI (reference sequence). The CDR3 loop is CASSSPGAYEQYF. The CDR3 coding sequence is TGTGCCAGCAGTTCCCCCGGGGCATACGAGCAGTACTTC.

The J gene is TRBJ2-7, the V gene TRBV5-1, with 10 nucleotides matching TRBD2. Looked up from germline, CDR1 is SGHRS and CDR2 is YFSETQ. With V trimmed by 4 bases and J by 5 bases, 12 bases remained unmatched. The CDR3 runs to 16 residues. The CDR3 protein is CASSQTSSGSRHEQYF. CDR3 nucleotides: TGCGCCAGCAGCCAAACATCTAGCGGGAGTCGCCACGAGCAGTACTTC.

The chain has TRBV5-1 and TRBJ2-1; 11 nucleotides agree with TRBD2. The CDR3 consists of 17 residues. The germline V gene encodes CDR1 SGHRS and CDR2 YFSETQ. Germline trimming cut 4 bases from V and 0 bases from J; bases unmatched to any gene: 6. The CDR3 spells CASSPGTSGLSYNEQFF. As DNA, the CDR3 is TGCGCCAGCAGCCCCGGGACTAGCGGACTCTCCTACAATGAGCAGTTCTTC.